Listed below are T cell receptor beta chains from one sample, sequenced in a study of lymphopenia after photon versus proton radiotherapy. Data came from immunoSEQ multiplex PCR; TCRdb stores just in-frame clones and leaves some out. The sample carries 35,000 to 45,000 clones, around four fifths recorded once. The sequenced sample was peripheral blood, obtained from a patient treated with proton-based radiotherapy. The receptor set was obtained from a woman between 70 and 85 years old with pancreatic cancer. The CDR3 runs from the conserved cysteine through the conserved F or W. A D gene is named only where the DNA matches it firmly. Clone size is stated in some rows and not others, as once, few, many or a class when expanded.

TRBV5-1	TRBD1	TRBJ2-7	.	TGCGCCAGCAGCTTCCGGACAGGGGGTTACGAGCAGTACTTC	CASSFRTGGYEQYF
TRBV5-4	.	TRBJ2-3	.	TGTGCCAGCAGCTTGGGGGCGGGCGTGGGCACAGATACGCAGTATTTT	CASSLGAGVGTDTQYF
TRBV5-6	.	TRBJ2-5	.	TGTGCCAGCAGCTTAAGGGGAGAGACCCAGTACTTC	CASSLRGETQYF
TRBV27	.	TRBJ2-1	.	TGTGCCAGCAGTTTAGTCGGTCAGGCCAATGAGCAGTTCTTC	CASSLVGQANEQFF
TRBV29-1	.	TRBJ2-1	.	TGCAGCACAAGACAGGCGAATTCCTTTTCCTACAATGAGCAGTTCTTC	CSTRQANSFSYNEQFF
TRBV6-4	.	TRBJ2-6	.	TGTGCCAGCGGCCGAGACTCTGGGGCCAACGTCCTGACTTTC	CASGRDSGANVLTF
TRBV11-2	.	TRBJ2-5	.	TGTGCCAGCAGCTTAGGCGGACCCGATCAGTACTTC	CASSLGGPDQYF
TRBV29-1	TRBD1	TRBJ2-7	.	TGCAGCGTTGAAAGGACAGGGGCTTTTGTGGAGCAGTACTTC	CSVERTGAFVEQYF
TRBV7-8	.	TRBJ2-1	.	TGTGCCAGCAGGCGGCGGGGTGTAGCGGTAAAACCTCCGGGGTCCAATGAGCAGTTCTTC	CASRRRGVAVKPPGSNEQFF
TRBV7-9	.	TRBJ1-4	.	TGTGCCAGCAGCTCCTCAGGGGCGGCGGCTGAAAAACTGTTTTTT	CASSSSGAAAEKLFF
TRBV28	TRBD1	TRBJ1-4	few	TGTGCCAGCAGTTCAGTTGACAGGGAGGAAAAACTGTTTTTT	CASSSVDREEKLFF
TRBV28	TRBD2	TRBJ2-7	.	TGTGCCAGCAGTAGTACTAGCGGGAGCTTCGCCTACGAGCAGTACTTC	CASSSTSGSFAYEQYF
TRBV19	.	TRBJ2-7	.	TGTGCCAGTAGTACCCGGCAGGGGGGATCCTACGAGCAGTACTTC	CASSTRQGGSYEQYF
TRBV5-1	TRBD2	TRBJ2-3	few	TGCGCCAGCAAAGCGACTAGCGCCTCACGGAATACGCAGTATTTT	CASKATSASRNTQYF
TRBV23-1	TRBD2	TRBJ2-7	.	TGCGCCAGCTGTAAGACTAGCGGTACCTACGAGCAGTACTTC	CASCKTSGTYEQYF
TRBV28	TRBD1	TRBJ1-1	.	TGTGCCAGCAGTCCAGAGACAGGGAGATCGGCTGAAGCTTTCTTT	CASSPETGRSAEAFF
TRBV2	.	TRBJ2-7	.	TGTGCCAGCAGTGATTACGAGCAGTACTTC	CASSDYEQYF
TRBV4-3	.	TRBJ2-3	.	TGCGCCAGCAGCCAGGACGAGGGTACAGATACGCAGTATTTT	CASSQDEGTDTQYF
TRBV28	.	TRBJ2-5	.	TGTGCCAGCAGATCATCGGGGGAAGAGACCCAGTACTTC	CASRSSGEETQYF
TRBV29-1	.	TRBJ2-3	.	TGCAGCTGTCAGCTTAGCACAGATACGCAGTATTTT	CSCQLSTDTQYF
TRBV2	.	TRBJ1-2	.	TGTGCCAGCAGTGAAGCATCCAGGGGAGGGTCTGGCTACACCTTC	CASSEASRGGSGYTF
TRBV7-9	.	TRBJ2-2	few	TGTGCCAGCAGCTTAGCGTCAGATTCCGGGGAGCTGTTTTTT	CASSLASDSGELFF
TRBV20-1	.	TRBJ2-5	.	TGCAGTGCTAGGGGTTGGGAGACCCAGTACTTC	CSARGWETQYF
TRBV2	TRBD1	TRBJ1-3	.	TGTGCCAGCAGCGGAGAAGACAGGGGAGCTAACACCATATATTTT	CASSGEDRGANTIYF
TRBV4-3	.	TRBJ2-2	.	TGCGCCAGCAGCTCCTCTTGGGGCACCGGGGAGCTGTTTTTT	CASSSSWGTGELFF
TRBV19	.	TRBJ2-1	.	TGTGCCAGTAGTATAAATCTAGCCGGCTCCTACAATGAGCAGTTCTTC	CASSINLAGSYNEQFF
TRBV19	TRBD1	TRBJ2-5	.	TGTGCCAGTAGTATAACAGGGGGCCTATCTGAGACCCAGTACTTC	CASSITGGLSETQYF
TRBV7-2	.	TRBJ1-3	.	TGTGCCAGCAGCTTTGCACGCCAGCTCTCTGGAAACACCATATATTTT	CASSFARQLSGNTIYF
TRBV5-4	.	TRBJ1-1	once	TGTGCCACTGAACAGGGTCGAAACACTGAAGCTTTCTTT	CATEQGRNTEAFF
TRBV9	TRBD2	TRBJ2-3	once	TGTGCCAGCAGCGTAGGGGAGGGGAGTTATAGCACAGATACGCAGTATTTT	CASSVGEGSYSTDTQYF
TRBV7-3	TRBD1	TRBJ2-4	.	TGTGCCAGCAGCCCGGGACAGGGGGCCTCCTCAAAGAACATTCAGTACTTC	CASSPGQGASSKNIQYF
TRBV7-2	.	TRBJ2-7	.	TGTGCCAGCAGCTTAGCGTCGGGACCCTACGAGCAGTACTTC	CASSLASGPYEQYF
TRBV5-1	.	TRBJ2-2	.	TGCGCCAGCAGCTTGAATGCGGACGCGAACACCGGGGAGCTGTTTTTT	CASSLNADANTGELFF
TRBV5-1	.	TRBJ2-2	.	TGCGCCAGCAGCCAAGTGACTCAATCCACCGGGGAGCTGTTTTTT	CASSQVTQSTGELFF
TRBV7-9	.	TRBJ2-1	.	TGTGCCAGCAGACCCGGGACCGACAATGAGCAGTTCTTC	CASRPGTDNEQFF
TRBV28	.	TRBJ2-5	few	TGTGCCAGCAGTCGGGGACGGGGGCCGCTCCAAGAGACCCAGTACTTC	CASSRGRGPLQETQYF
TRBV4-2	TRBD1	TRBJ2-7	.	TGTGCCAGCAGCCCCTTATGGCGGGACAGGGACGACTACGAGCAGTACTTC	CASSPLWRDRDDYEQYF
TRBV5-4	.	TRBJ2-3	.	TGTGCCAGCAGCCTACCCGGACAGCAGGCGCAGTATTTT	CASSLPGQQAQYF
TRBV6-4	.	TRBJ2-1	.	TGTGCCAGCAGTGACGAAGGGACAAAAGGGAATGAGCAGTTCTTC	CASSDEGTKGNEQFF
TRBV10-3	TRBD1	TRBJ2-2	.	TGTGCCACCCGGGACAGGGAGGCCGGGGAGCTGTTTTTT	CATRDREAGELFF
TRBV7-6	.	TRBJ2-3	once	TGTGCCAGCAGCCAAAGGCCAGGGCTCACAGATACGCAGTATTTT	CASSQRPGLTDTQYF
TRBV5-5	TRBD2	TRBJ2-3	.	TGTGCCAGCAGCTTAAACCCCGGGACTAGCGGGACTAGCACAGATACGCAGTATTTT	CASSLNPGTSGTSTDTQYF
TRBV28	TRBD1	TRBJ2-7	.	TGTGCCAGCAGATACTTCAGGGACAGGCAGAGCGAGCAGTACTTC	CASRYFRDRQSEQYF
TRBV9	TRBD2	TRBJ2-1	.	TGTGCCAGCAGCGGGGACCGAATCGCGGGAGTGGCCTACAATGAGCAGTTCTTC	CASSGDRIAGVAYNEQFF
TRBV2	.	TRBJ2-7	.	TGTGCCAGCAGTGTAGCGGCAAGCTCCTACGAGCAGTACTTC	CASSVAASSYEQYF
TRBV19	.	TRBJ1-4	.	TGTGCCAGTAGGGCGGTCGAAAAACTGTTTTTT	CASRAVEKLFF
TRBV4-2	.	TRBJ2-7	.	TGTGCCAGCAGCCAGGACGCCATGACCTACGAGCAGTACTTC	CASSQDAMTYEQYF
TRBV19	TRBD1	TRBJ1-1	.	TGTGCCAGTAGTCTTCGGACAGGAGGGACTGAAGCTTTCTTT	CASSLRTGGTEAFF
TRBV6-1	TRBD2	TRBJ2-7	.	TGTGCCAGCAGTGAAGCCGGGACTAGCGGGAGATCTTACGAGCAGTACTTC	CASSEAGTSGRSYEQYF
TRBV30	.	TRBJ1-5	.	TGTGCCTGGAGTGGCGGGGACGGGCAGCCCCAGCATTTT	CAWSGGDGQPQHF
TRBV7-9	.	TRBJ2-7	.	TGTGCCAGCAGCTTAAAAGGCGAGCAGTACTTC	CASSLKGEQYF
TRBV28	.	TRBJ2-7	.	TGTGCCAGCGGCGCACCGGGACACCTCTACGAGCAGTACTTC	CASGAPGHLYEQYF
TRBV19	TRBD1	TRBJ1-5	.	TGTGCCAGTAGTATCGGGACAGAGAATCAGCCCCAGCATTTT	CASSIGTENQPQHF